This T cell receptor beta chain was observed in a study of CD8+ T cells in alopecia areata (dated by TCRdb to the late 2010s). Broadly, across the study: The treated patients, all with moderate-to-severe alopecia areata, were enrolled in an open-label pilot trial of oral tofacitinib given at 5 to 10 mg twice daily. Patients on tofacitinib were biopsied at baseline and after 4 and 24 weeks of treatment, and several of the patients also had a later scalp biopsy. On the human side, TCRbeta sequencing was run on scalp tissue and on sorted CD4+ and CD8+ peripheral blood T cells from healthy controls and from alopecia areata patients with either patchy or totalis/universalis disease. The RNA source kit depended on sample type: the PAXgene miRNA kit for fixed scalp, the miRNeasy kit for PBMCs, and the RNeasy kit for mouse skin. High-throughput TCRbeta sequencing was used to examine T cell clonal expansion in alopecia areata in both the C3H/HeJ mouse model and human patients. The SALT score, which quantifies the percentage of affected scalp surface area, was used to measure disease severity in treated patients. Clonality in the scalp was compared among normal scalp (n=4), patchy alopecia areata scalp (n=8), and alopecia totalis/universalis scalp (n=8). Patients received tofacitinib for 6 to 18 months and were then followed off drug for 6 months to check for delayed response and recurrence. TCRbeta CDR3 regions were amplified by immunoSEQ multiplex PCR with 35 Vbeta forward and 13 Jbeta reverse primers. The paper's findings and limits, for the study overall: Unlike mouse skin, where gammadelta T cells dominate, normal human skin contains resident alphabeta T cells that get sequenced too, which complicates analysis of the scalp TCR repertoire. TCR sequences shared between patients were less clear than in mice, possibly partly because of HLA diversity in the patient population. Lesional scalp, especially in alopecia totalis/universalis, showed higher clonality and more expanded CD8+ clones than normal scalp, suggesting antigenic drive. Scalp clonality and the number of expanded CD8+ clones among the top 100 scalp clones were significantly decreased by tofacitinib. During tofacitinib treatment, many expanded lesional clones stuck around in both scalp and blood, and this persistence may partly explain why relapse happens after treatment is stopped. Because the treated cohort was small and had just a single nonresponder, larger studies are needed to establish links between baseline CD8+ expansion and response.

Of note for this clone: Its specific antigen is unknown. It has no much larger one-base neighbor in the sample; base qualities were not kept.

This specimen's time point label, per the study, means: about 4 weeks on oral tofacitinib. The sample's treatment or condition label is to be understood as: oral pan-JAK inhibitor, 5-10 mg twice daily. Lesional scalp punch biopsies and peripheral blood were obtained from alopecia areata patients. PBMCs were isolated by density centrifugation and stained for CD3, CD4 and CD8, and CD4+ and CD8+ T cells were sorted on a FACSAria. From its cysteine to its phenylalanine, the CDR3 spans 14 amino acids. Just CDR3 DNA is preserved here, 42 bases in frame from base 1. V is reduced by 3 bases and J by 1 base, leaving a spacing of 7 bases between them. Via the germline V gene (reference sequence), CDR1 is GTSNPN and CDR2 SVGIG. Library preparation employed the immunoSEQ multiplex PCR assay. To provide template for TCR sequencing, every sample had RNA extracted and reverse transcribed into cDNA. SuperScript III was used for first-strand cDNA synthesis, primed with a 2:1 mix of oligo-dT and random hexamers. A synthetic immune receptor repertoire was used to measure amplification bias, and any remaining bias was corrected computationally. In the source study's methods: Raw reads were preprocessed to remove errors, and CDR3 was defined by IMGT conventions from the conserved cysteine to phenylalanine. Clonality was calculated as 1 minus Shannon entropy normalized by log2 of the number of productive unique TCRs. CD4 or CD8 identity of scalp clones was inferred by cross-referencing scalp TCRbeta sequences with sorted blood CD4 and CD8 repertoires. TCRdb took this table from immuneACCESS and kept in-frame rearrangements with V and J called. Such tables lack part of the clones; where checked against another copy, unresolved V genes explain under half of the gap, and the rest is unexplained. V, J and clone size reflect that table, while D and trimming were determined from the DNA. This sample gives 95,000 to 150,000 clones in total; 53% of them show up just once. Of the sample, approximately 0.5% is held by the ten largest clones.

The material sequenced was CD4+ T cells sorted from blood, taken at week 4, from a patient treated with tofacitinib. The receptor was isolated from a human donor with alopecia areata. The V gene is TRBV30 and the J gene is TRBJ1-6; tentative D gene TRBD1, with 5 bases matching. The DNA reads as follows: TGTGCCTGGAGGGGGGTGTCCTATAATTCACCCCTCCACTTT. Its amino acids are CAWRGVSYNSPLHF.